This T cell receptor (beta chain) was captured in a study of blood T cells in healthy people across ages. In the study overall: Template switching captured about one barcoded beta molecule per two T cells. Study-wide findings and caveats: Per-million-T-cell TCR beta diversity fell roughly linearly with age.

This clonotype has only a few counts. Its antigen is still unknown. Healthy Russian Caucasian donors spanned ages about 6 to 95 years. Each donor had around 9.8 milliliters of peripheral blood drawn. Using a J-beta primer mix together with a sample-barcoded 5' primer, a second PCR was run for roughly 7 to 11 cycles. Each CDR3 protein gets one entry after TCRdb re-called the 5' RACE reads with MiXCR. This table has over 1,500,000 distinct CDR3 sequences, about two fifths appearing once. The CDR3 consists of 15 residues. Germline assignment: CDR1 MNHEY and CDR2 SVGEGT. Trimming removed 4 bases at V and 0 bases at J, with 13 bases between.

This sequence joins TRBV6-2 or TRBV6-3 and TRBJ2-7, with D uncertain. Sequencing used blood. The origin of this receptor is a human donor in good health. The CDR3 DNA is TGTGCCAGCAGTTCCCCCCACAGTGCCTCCTACGAGCAGTACTTC. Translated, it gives CASSSPHSASYEQYF.